This TCR beta chain was identified in a study of T cell responses to AZD1222 COVID-19 vaccine. A remark on this clone: Its antigen is undetermined.

Libraries were prepared by immunoSEQ multiplex PCR; TCRdb keeps only in-frame clonotypes and omits some of them. The repertoire holds about 150,000 clones, with 80% to 95% as singletons. General study points: Spike-wide vaccine-associated CD4 TCRs dominated at 160-218 and 743-854.

V lost 0 bases and J 9 bases, leaving 15 bases between the germline ends. This CDR3 is 14 amino acids long. Germline V gene data show CDR1 as WSHSY and CDR2 as SAAADI. V and J are TRBV10-2 and TRBJ2-7; no clear D gene. The source of this sequence is an adult in good health. Specimen: peripheral blood, collected on day 0 of AZD1222 vaccination. The CDR3 region has the DNA TGCGCCAGCAGTGAGTCTCCCCAGGCGTCGTGGCAGTACTTC. The encoded protein is CASSESPQASWQYF.